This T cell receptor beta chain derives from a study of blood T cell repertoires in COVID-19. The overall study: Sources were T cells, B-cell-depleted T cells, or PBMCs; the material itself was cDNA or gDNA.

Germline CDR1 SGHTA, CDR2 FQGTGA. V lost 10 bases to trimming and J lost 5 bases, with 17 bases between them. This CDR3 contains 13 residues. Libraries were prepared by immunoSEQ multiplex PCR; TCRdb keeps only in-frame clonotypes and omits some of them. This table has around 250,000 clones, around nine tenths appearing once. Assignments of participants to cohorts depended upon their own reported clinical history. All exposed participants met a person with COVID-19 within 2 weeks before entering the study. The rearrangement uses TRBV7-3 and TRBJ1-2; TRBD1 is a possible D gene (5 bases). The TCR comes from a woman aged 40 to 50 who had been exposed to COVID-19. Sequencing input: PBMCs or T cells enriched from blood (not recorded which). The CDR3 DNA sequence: TGTGCCACCAAGCCCCCAGGGCCTTATGGCTACACCTTC. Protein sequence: CATKPPGPYGYTF.